This TCR beta chain was documented in a study of cytomegalovirus exposure and HLA in healthy donors. Use of 60 Vbeta and 13 Jbeta primers characterized the PCR. Profiling relied on immunoSEQ multiplex PCR, and the TCRdb table lists in-frame clones only, not all of them. The sample features around 50,000 clones, with 12% in its top ten. This CDR3 spans 15 amino acids. J was trimmed by 3 bases and V by 7 bases; bases with no gene match: 12. Looked up from germline, CDR1 is SQVTM and CDR2 is ANQGSEA. This chain uses TRBV29-1 with TRBJ2-3, with 8 bases that match TRBD1. The sequence was obtained from a woman aged 25 to 39 in good health and CMV-seropositive. Sequenced input: PBMCs. This CDR3 reads CSGHLNRGRTDTQYF. Here the CDR3 DNA reads TGCAGCGGTCATTTAAACAGGGGGAGGACAGATACGCAGTATTTT.